This T cell receptor (beta chain) was documented in a study of immune characterization of retroperitoneal liposarcoma. TCRdb processed the PCR reads anew with MiXCR; each CDR3 protein has one entry. The sample lists some 15,000 distinct CDR3 sequences, approximately 50% occurring once. Trimming took 7 bases from V and 1 from J, leaving 18 bases between them. CDR3 length: 16 amino acids. Sequencing was performed on tumor tissue. This receptor was identified in a female donor with retroperitoneal liposarcoma. This sequence joins TRBV12-3 or TRBV12-4 and TRBJ2-3; possible D gene TRBD2, 6 bases. CDR3 in amino acids: CASNKIGLARTDTQYF. The CDR3 bases are TGTGCCAGCAACAAGATTGGGCTAGCGCGCACAGATACGCAGTATTTT.